The 25 T cell receptor beta chains below all came from one sample that was sequenced in a study of T cell responses to AZD1222 COVID-19 vaccine. TCRdb keeps only in-frame clones here, not all; method: immunoSEQ multiplex PCR. The data show approximately 74,000 clones, nearly 90% seen once. This specimen was peripheral blood, taken 28 days after the second AZD1222 dose. The source of these receptors is an adult who received the AZD1222 COVID-19 vaccine.

The chain employs TRBV6-6 and TRBJ2-3, with D uncertain. Trimming left V 6 bases short and J 4 bases short, with 5 bases between. The CDR3 length is 11 residues. CDR1 is MNHNY, CDR2 SVGAGI, per germline (reference sequence). The CDR3 sequence: CASSHPDTQYF. In DNA form, the CDR3 reads TGTGCCAGCAGCCACCCAGATACGCAGTATTTT.

V gene TRBV5-6 combines with J gene TRBJ1-1; D uncertain. Trimming removed 0 bases from V and 10 bases from J, with 7 bases in between. Germline V gene data show CDR1 as SGHDT and CDR2 as YYEEEE. The CDR3 has 11 residues. CDR3: CASSLAGIAFF. The CDR3 nucleotides read TGTGCCAGCAGCTTGGCCGGGATAGCTTTCTTT.

CDR3 sequence (DNA): TGTGCCTGGAGTGAACAGGGAGATCAGCCCCAGCATTTT. Amino acids: CAWSEQGDQPQHF. The rearrangement uses TRBV30 and TRBJ1-5, with a weak D call TRBD1 (6 bases). Germline V lookup: CDR1 GTSNPN, CDR2 SVGIG (reference sequence). V lost 1 base to trimming and J lost 5 bases, with 9 bases between them. The CDR3 has 13 residues.

This sequence joins TRBV5-1 and TRBJ2-3; D perhaps matches TRBD1 (5 bases). This CDR3 has 12 residues. Germline CDR1 and CDR2: SGHRS and YFSETQ. The V gene lost 0 bases and the J gene lost 6 bases, with 5 bases spanning the gap. For the CDR3, the DNA is TGCGCCAGCAGCTTGGAGGGGGATACGCAGTATTTT. This encodes CASSLEGDTQYF.

CDR3 bases: TGCGCCAGCAGCCAAGGAGACGGACCGGGGCAGCATACGCAGTATTTT. Translated, it gives CASSQGDGPGQHTQYF. The chain links TRBV4-1 to TRBJ2-3, with D possibly called TRBD1 or TRBD2 (5 bases each). The CDR3 spans 16 residues. Germline loops: CDR1 MGHRA, CDR2 YSYEKL. The ends were cut back, 1 base at V and 7 bases at J, with 18 bases in the middle.

This clone was detected a few times. The CDR3 DNA is TGTGCCAGCAGCCACGGACTAGCGGGGCCCGCCTACGAGCAGTACTTC. Translated: CASSHGLAGPAYEQYF. The chain couples TRBV3-1 (or the pseudogene TRBV3-2) to TRBJ2-7; 12 positions agree with TRBD2. Germline V gene data show CDR1 as LGHDT and CDR2 as YNNKEL (reference sequence). CDR3 length equals 16 residues. The V gene end was trimmed by 3 bases and the J gene end by 2 bases; junction bases not matched to a gene: 5.

The CDR3 sequence: CASSADSLTYEQYF. CDR3 nucleotide sequence: TGTGCCAGCAGTGCTGACAGTTTGACCTACGAGCAGTACTTC. The J gene is TRBJ2-7, the V gene TRBV9, with a tentative D call TRBD1 (5 bases). Per the germline V gene, CDR1 is SGDLS and CDR2 is YYNGEE. Trimming removed 5 bases at V and 2 bases at J, with 14 bases between. CDR3 length equals 14 residues.

The chain carries TRBV19 and TRBJ1-4; 10 positions match TRBD1. J lost 0 bases, V lost 1 base, and 5 bases had no gene match. Germline CDR1 and CDR2: LNHDA and SQIVND (reference sequence). CDR3 length: 18 amino acids. The CDR3 nucleotides read TGTGCCAGTAGTATAGGGGACAGGGGATTCGCAACTAATGAAAAACTGTTTTTT. Amino acids: CASSIGDRGFATNEKLFF.

The CDR3 DNA is TGTGCCAGTAGTTACAATGAGCAGTTCTTC. It specifies CASSYNEQFF. This chain uses TRBV19 with TRBJ2-1; D is undetermined. Germline values: CDR1 LNHDA, CDR2 SQIVND (reference sequence). The CDR3 has 10 amino acids. With 5 bases removed from V and 4 bases from J, the gap between germline ends came to 0 bases.

The V call is TRBV4-2, the J call TRBJ2-1, with 9 nucleotides matching TRBD2. CDR3 length equals 15 residues. Germline-derived CDR1 and CDR2 are LGHNA and YNFKEQ. V lost 4 bases and J lost 3; bases outside the gene matches: 4. This CDR3 is CASSPRGGDYNEQFF. CDR3 in DNA: TGTGCCAGCAGCCCCCGCGGGGGGGACTACAATGAGCAGTTCTTC.

This clone was observed once. The gene calls are TRBV19 and TRBJ2-3, with 7 bases that match TRBD2. With V trimmed by 6 bases and J by 3 bases, 9 bases remained unmatched. Germline-derived CDR1 and CDR2 are LNHDA and SQIVND (reference sequence). CDR3 length: 15 amino acids. CDR3 amino acids: CASRGRGVLTDTQYF. In DNA, the CDR3 is TGTGCCAGTAGAGGTCGGGGGGTATTGACAGATACGCAGTATTTT. Together with reference TRBV19 and TRBJ2-3, the CDR3 gives the full variable domain: DGGITQSPKYLFRKEGQNVTLSCEQNLNHDAMYWYRQDPGQGLRLIYYSQIVNDFQKGDIAEGYSVSREKKESFPLTVTSAQKNPTAFYLCASRGRGVLTDTQYFGPGTRLTVL.

This rearrangement joins TRBV6-4 to TRBJ1-1; TRBD1 matches at 7 bases. CDR1 and CDR2 from the germline V gene are MRHNA and SNTAGT. This CDR3 contains 15 residues. V was clipped by 6 bases and J by 3 bases; unmatched bases: 10. The CDR3 protein is CASRPRQGYDTEAFF. The CDR3 region has the DNA TGTGCCAGCAGGCCTAGACAGGGTTACGACACTGAAGCTTTCTTT.

V is TRBV7-3 and J is TRBJ2-1, with 9 bases lining up with TRBD2. CDR3 length: 17 residues. V shed 5 bases and J 4 bases; nucleotides not matched to a gene: 12. Per the germline V gene, CDR1 is SGHTA and CDR2 is FQGTGA. In DNA, the CDR3 is TGTGCCAGCAGCCCCTTAGCGGGAGCCACGGGTTACAATGAGCAGTTCTTC. This encodes CASSPLAGATGYNEQFF.

This clone was detected once. The chain employs TRBV5-1 and TRBJ1-1, with TRBD1 as a possible D gene (6 bases). The CDR3 loop spans 15 amino acids. Per germline, CDR1 SGHRS and CDR2 YFSETQ. Trimming removed 4 bases from V and 4 bases from J, with 17 bases in between. The CDR3 nucleotides read TGCGCCAGCAGCCCGGCTGGGGGCCCGGGCACTGAAGCTTTCTTT. Translation: CASSPAGGPGTEAFF.

About this clone itself: A junction boundary mismatches the germline segment, possibly from a read error. The chain uses TRBV7-6 and TRBJ2-3; TRBD1 is a possible D gene (5 bases). This CDR3 is built from 16 residues. The germline gives CDR1 SGHVS, CDR2 FNYEAQ. This CDR3 is CASSLGAGPGTDTQYF. The DNA for the CDR3 is TGTGCTAGCAGCTTAGGGGCAGGGCCGGGCACAGATACGCAGTATTTT.

This clone was counted only a few times. The DNA for the CDR3 is TGTGCCGTTCGACAGGGAGGGAACACTGAAGCTTTCTTT. The encoded protein is CAVRQGGNTEAFF. The rearrangement uses TRBV10-3 and TRBJ1-1, with 7 bases that match TRBD1. The CDR3 contains 13 residues. V dropped 11 bases and J dropped 1; count of bases not matched to a gene: 7. The germline V gene encodes CDR1 ENHRY and CDR2 SYGVKD.

The genes are TRBV9 and TRBJ2-7; D may be TRBD2 (5 bases). Trimming took 0 bases from V and 3 from J, leaving 10 bases between them. Germline V gene sequence: CDR1 SGDLS, CDR2 YYNGEE. The CDR3 is 14 amino acids. CDR3: CASSVGSGIYEQYF. CDR3 sequence (DNA): TGTGCCAGCAGCGTAGGATCGGGAATCTACGAGCAGTACTTC.

The rearrangement links TRBV10-1 to TRBJ1-1; a weak D match, TRBD1 (5 bases). Germline CDR1 reads WNHNN; CDR2 reads SYGVQD (reference sequence). Trimming shortened V by 0 bases and J by 5 bases, and 10 bases separated the two germline ends. The CDR3 is 14 residues long. The CDR3 reads CASSESRKGTEAFF. The CDR3 DNA sequence: TGCGCCAGCAGTGAGTCTAGGAAGGGGACTGAAGCTTTCTTT.

The chain is built from TRBV6-6 and TRBJ2-7, with 8 bases matching TRBD1. CDR3 length: 13 amino acids. Germline loops: CDR1 MNHNY, CDR2 SVGAGI (reference sequence). V lost 8 bases and J lost 6; bases outside the gene matches: 9. DNA for the CDR3: TGTGCCAGCCAAACTCAGGGGGCGTCCGAGCAGTACTTC. The encoded protein is CASQTQGASEQYF.

About this clone itself: The DNA is omitted, as the CDR3 cannot be located on it reliably, and the CDR3 follows TCRdb's listing. This rearrangement joins TRBV19 to TRBJ1-2. Germline V gives CDR1 LNHDA, CDR2 SQIVND (reference sequence). The CDR3 numbers 11 amino acids, ends counted. The chain's CDR3 is CASTSGYGYTF.

The gene calls are TRBV27 and TRBJ1-3; D ambiguous. Trimming shortened V by 4 bases and J by 0 bases, and 7 bases separated the two germline ends. The CDR3 spans 14 residues. The V gene's germline CDR1 is MNHEY and CDR2 SMNVEV (reference sequence). The CDR3 nucleotides are TGTGCCAGCAGTTCGGTTCTCTCTGGAAACACCATATATTTT. Protein sequence: CASSSVLSGNTIYF.

This clone was seen just once. V gene TRBV9 combines with J gene TRBJ1-3; unclear D gene. The CDR3 length is 15 residues. With 1 base removed from V and 0 bases from J, the gap between germline ends came to 8 bases. Germline lookup yields CDR1 SGDLS and CDR2 YYNGEE. The CDR3, as DNA: TGTGCCAGCAGCGTACAAGACGGCTCTGGAAACACCATATATTTT. Residues: CASSVQDGSGNTIYF. The variable domain in full, with the rest retrieved from reference TRBV9 and TRBJ1-3, is DSGVTQTPKHLITATGQRVTLRCSPRSGDLSVYWYQQSLDQGLQFLIQYYNGEERAKGNILERFSAQQFPDLHSELNLSSLELGDSALYFCASSVQDGSGNTIYFGEGSWLTVV.

The rearrangement uses TRBV4-2 and TRBJ1-6; D is unresolved. Germline CDR1 reads LGHNA; CDR2 reads YNFKEQ. CDR3 length: 14 amino acids. Between the trimmed V and J ends, which lost 5 bases and 5 bases, there was a span of 10 bases. The DNA for the CDR3 is TGTGCCAGCAGCGACCGGGCCGATAATTCACCCCTCCACTTT. Its translation is CASSDRADNSPLHF.

The chain is built from TRBV7-3 and TRBJ2-1, with D perhaps matching TRBD2 (6 bases). Germline V gene sequence: CDR1 SGHTA, CDR2 FQGTGA. CDR3 length: 11 residues. The V end was cut by 5 bases, the J end by 7 bases, with 6 bases between. Here the CDR3 reads CASSSGNEQFF. The CDR3 DNA sequence: TGTGCCAGCAGCAGCGGGAATGAGCAGTTCTTC.

This chain joins TRBV11-2 and TRBJ1-4; D not certain. This CDR3 contains 17 residues. The V and J ends lost 0 bases and 5 bases respectively, with 16 bases between them. Germline CDR1 reads SGHAT; CDR2 reads FQNNGV. The CDR3 is CASSLDRSAPANEKLFF. The CDR3, as DNA: TGTGCCAGCAGCTTAGATCGATCAGCGCCTGCCAATGAAAAACTGTTTTTT.